Listed here are 18 T cell receptor beta chains from one sample, sequenced in a study of T cell repertoires in cytomegalovirus infection. TCRdb re-analysed the reads in MiXCR, keeping a single row per CDR3 protein. Among about 320,000 distinct CDR3 sequences, more than 8% were seen once, and the ten largest hold 4.3%. The sequenced sample consisted of PBMCs. The receptors stem from a human donor in good health (CMV status not recorded). Some clones in this sample may be carry-over from other donors' samples.

This clonotype has just a few counts. The chain recombines TRBV6-2 or TRBV6-3 with TRBJ2-1; D remains ambiguous. The CDR3 runs 15 residues. Per the germline V gene, CDR1 is MNHEY and CDR2 is SVGEGT. Trimming pared 0 bases from V and 2 bases from J, leaving 8 bases between. The CDR3 region is CASSYSRAPYNEQFF. The CDR3 DNA reads TGTGCCAGCAGTTACTCTCGGGCCCCCTACAATGAGCAGTTCTTC.

This clonotype was detected a few times. The V and J genes are TRBV6-5 and TRBJ2-2; 9 bases line up with TRBD2. Germline V lookup: CDR1 MNHEY, CDR2 SVGAGI. The CDR3 loop spans 14 amino acids. Unmatched junction bases numbered 2, after V lost 2 bases and J lost 7 bases. CDR3 residues: CASSYGTSRGELFF. In DNA, the CDR3 is TGTGCCAGCAGTTACGGGACTAGCCGCGGGGAGCTGTTTTTT.

This clonotype was counted ten times or more. This chain connects TRBV20-1 to TRBJ2-7; the D gene is possibly TRBD2 (6 bases). CDR1 is DFQATT and CDR2 is SNEGSKA in the germline V gene (reference sequence). The ends were cut back, 5 bases at V and 2 bases at J, with 13 bases in the middle. This CDR3 contains 13 residues. As DNA, the CDR3 is TGCAGTGCTTCCCCTGGGGGGACCTACGAGCAGTACTTC. The encoded protein is CSASPGGTYEQYF.

With regard to this clonotype: An end of the junction does not agree with germline; a read error may underlie this. The chain has TRBV7-9 and TRBJ2-7; D not resolved. The CDR3 loop spans 12 amino acids. Germline loops: CDR1 SEHNR, CDR2 FQNEAQ (reference sequence). The CDR3 DNA reads as TGTGCCAGCAGCTTAGACCTTCTGGCCGTGGACTTC. Protein product: CASSLDLLAVDF.

This clonotype was detected many times. The chain recombines TRBV7-2 with TRBJ2-5; the D gene is possibly TRBD2 (6 bases). Germline V CDR1 and CDR2: SGHTA, FQGNSA. V was trimmed by 2 bases and J by 4 bases, leaving 14 bases between them. The CDR3 totals 15 residues. In nucleotides, the CDR3 is TGTGCCAGCAGCTTAAACAAAGGGACTTCAGAGACCCAGTACTTC. Its protein is CASSLNKGTSETQYF. Full variable domain (remainder filled in from reference TRBV7-2 and TRBJ2-5): GAGVSQSPSNKVTEKGKDVELRCDPISGHTALYWYRQSLGQGLEFLIYFQGNSAPDKSGLPSDRFSAERTGGSVSTLTIQRTQQEDSAVYLCASSLNKGTSETQYFGPGTRLLVL.

This clonotype was counted ten times or more. The V and J genes are TRBV7-8 and TRBJ2-1; D possibly corresponds to TRBD2 (6 bases). Trimming stripped 1 base from V and 7 bases from J, with 20 bases between. This CDR3 comprises 17 residues. Germline CDR1 SGHVS, CDR2 FQNEAQ. The CDR3 DNA sequence: TGTGCCAGCAGCTTAGGTTGGCTAGGAGGGCCTAGAAATGAGCAGTTCTTC. This gives the protein CASSLGWLGGPRNEQFF. Full variable domain (remainder filled in from reference TRBV7-8 and TRBJ2-1): GAGVSQSPRYKVAKRGQDVALRCDPISGHVSLFWYQQALGQGPEFLTYFQNEAQLDKSGLPSDRFFAERPEGSVSTLKIQRTQQEDSAVYLCASSLGWLGGPRNEQFFGPGTRLTVL.

This clonotype was counted only a few times. The chain employs TRBV7-6 and TRBJ2-4; unclear D gene. Germline assignment: CDR1 SGHVS and CDR2 FNYEAQ. Trimming cost V 1 base and J 6 bases, with 4 bases left between them. This CDR3 is built from 12 residues. CDR3 bases: TGTGCCAGCAGCTTAGGGACAAACATTCAGTACTTC. Its protein is CASSLGTNIQYF.

This clonotype was seen at least ten times. The J gene is TRBJ2-7, the V gene TRBV7-2; no reliable D call. Germline V gene data show CDR1 as SGHTA and CDR2 as FQGNSA. The V end was cut by 1 base, the J end by 3 bases, with 7 bases between. The CDR3 spans 13 residues. The CDR3 is CASSLVLNYEQYF. CDR3 sequence (DNA): TGTGCCAGCAGCTTAGTCCTAAACTACGAGCAGTACTTC. The whole variable domain, filled in from reference TRBV7-2 and TRBJ2-7, reads GAGVSQSPSNKVTEKGKDVELRCDPISGHTALYWYRQSLGQGLEFLIYFQGNSAPDKSGLPSDRFSAERTGGSVSTLTIQRTQQEDSAVYLCASSLVLNYEQYFGPGTRLTVT.

V gene TRBV2 combines with J gene TRBJ2-1; the D is unclear. Deletions cut 5 bases from V and 10 bases from J, with 9 bases between. This CDR3 is 11 amino acids long. Germline CDR1 is SNHLY and CDR2 is FYNNEI. CDR3 DNA: TGTGCCAGCAGTTCCTTGTCGGAGCAGTTCTTC. Protein sequence: CASSSLSEQFF.

As DNA, the CDR3 is TGTGCCAGCAGTTTGTCGGGGAGCCCTGAGCAGTTCTTC. This translates into CASSLSGSPEQFF. The V and J genes are TRBV27 and TRBJ2-1; a possible D gene is TRBD2 (5 bases). The germline gives CDR1 MNHEY, CDR2 SMNVEV (reference sequence). CDR3 length: 13 amino acids. V lost 3 bases and J 9 bases, leaving 12 bases between the germline ends.

This clonotype was counted many times. This sequence joins TRBV7-2 and TRBJ2-3, with D hard to call. Trimming stripped 1 base from V and 0 bases from J, with 14 bases between. CDR1 and CDR2 from the germline V gene are SGHTA and FQGNSA. This CDR3 comprises 17 residues. CDR3 amino acids: CASSLVRRQPSTDTQYF. As DNA, the CDR3 is TGTGCCAGCAGCTTAGTCCGGCGGCAGCCTAGCACAGATACGCAGTATTTT.

This clonotype was counted only a few times. V usage is TRBV7-9 and J usage is TRBJ2-1, with 9 bases fitting TRBD2. This CDR3 comprises 14 residues. From germline, CDR1 is SEHNR and CDR2 FQNEAQ (reference sequence). After removal of 5 bases from V and 7 bases from J, the junction contained 6 bases not matched to a gene. The CDR3 reads CASSRHGLANEQFF. The CDR3 coding sequence is TGTGCCAGCAGCCGACACGGACTAGCGAATGAGCAGTTCTTC.

This chain joins TRBV5-1 and TRBJ2-6; D unresolved. Deletions cut 0 bases from V and 12 bases from J, with 7 bases between. CDR1 is SGHRS, CDR2 YFSETQ, per germline. This CDR3 has 12 amino acids. CDR3 sequence reads: CASSLAEGVLTF. The CDR3 DNA follows: TGCGCCAGCAGCTTGGCCGAAGGCGTCCTGACTTTC.

The table lists this clonotype with many counts. The CDR3 loop is CASSLAPAVSYGYTF. The CDR3 region has the DNA TGTGCCAGCAGCTTAGCCCCTGCGGTATCCTATGGCTACACCTTC. V gene TRBV7-2 combines with J gene TRBJ1-2; no clear D gene. Trimming removed 0 bases at V and 4 bases at J, with 12 bases between. This CDR3 region has 15 residues. From germline, CDR1 is SGHTA and CDR2 FQGNSA.

Many counts were recorded for this clonotype. The chain recombines TRBV7-3 with TRBJ2-2, with TRBD2 matching 7 bases. The germline gives CDR1 SGHTA, CDR2 FQGTGA. This CDR3 is 15 amino acids long. V shed 2 bases, J shed 8 bases, and the junction held 8 bases outside the gene matches. CDR3 DNA: TGTGCCAGCAGCTTAGGGGCGGGAGAATCAGGGGAGCTGTTTTTT. This encodes CASSLGAGESGELFF.

This clonotype has just a few counts. The V call is TRBV7-3, the J call TRBJ2-6; D call uncertain. The germline CDR1 and CDR2 sequences are SGHTA and FQGTGA. This CDR3 comprises 15 residues. Trimming took 5 bases from V and 1 from J, leaving 9 bases between them. This chain's CDR3 is CASSPRTSGANVLTF. The CDR3 nucleotides are TGTGCCAGCAGCCCTCGCACATCTGGGGCCAACGTCCTGACTTTC. The variable domain in full, completed from reference TRBV7-3 and TRBJ2-6, reads GAGVSQTPSNKVTEKGKYVELRCDPISGHTALYWYRQSLGQGPEFLIYFQGTGAADDSGLPNDRFFAVRPEGSVSTLKIQRTERGDSAVYLCASSPRTSGANVLTFGAGSRLTVL.

This clonotype was detected only a few times. The chain recombines TRBV20-1 with TRBJ2-7; unclear D gene. V was clipped by 5 bases and J by 5 bases, with 19 bases between them. This CDR3 has 14 amino acids. Germline CDR1 is DFQATT and CDR2 is SNEGSKA (reference sequence). The CDR3 region is CSAPGRGPHNEQYF. Here the CDR3 DNA reads TGCAGTGCTCCAGGACGCGGACCCCACAACGAGCAGTACTTC.

The chain links TRBV2 to TRBJ2-4; D tentatively fits TRBD1 or TRBD2 (5 bases each). Trimming left V 4 bases short and J 1 base short, with 14 bases between. Germline-derived CDR1 and CDR2 are SNHLY and FYNNEI. This CDR3 contains 16 residues. CDR3 nucleotide sequence: TGTGCCAGCAGTGCCCGGGACCTCGGGGCCAAAAACATTCAGTACTTC. It translates to CASSARDLGAKNIQYF.